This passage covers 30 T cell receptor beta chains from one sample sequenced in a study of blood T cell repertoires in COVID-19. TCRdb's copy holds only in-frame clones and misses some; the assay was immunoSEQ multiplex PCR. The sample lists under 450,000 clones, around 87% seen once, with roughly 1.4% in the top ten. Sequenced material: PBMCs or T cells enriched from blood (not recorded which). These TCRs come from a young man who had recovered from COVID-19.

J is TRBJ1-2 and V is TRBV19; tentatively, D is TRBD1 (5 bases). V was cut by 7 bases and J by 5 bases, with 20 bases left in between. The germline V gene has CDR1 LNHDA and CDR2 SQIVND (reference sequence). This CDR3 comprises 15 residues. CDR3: CASTPGHNVGYGYTF. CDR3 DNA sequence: TGTGCCAGTACCCCCGGACACAACGTGGGATATGGCTACACCTTC.

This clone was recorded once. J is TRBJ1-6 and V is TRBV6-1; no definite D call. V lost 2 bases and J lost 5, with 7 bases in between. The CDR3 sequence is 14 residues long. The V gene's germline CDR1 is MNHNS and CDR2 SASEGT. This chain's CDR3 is CASSEWSDNSPLHF. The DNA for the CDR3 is TGTGCCAGCAGTGAATGGTCGGATAATTCACCCCTCCACTTT.

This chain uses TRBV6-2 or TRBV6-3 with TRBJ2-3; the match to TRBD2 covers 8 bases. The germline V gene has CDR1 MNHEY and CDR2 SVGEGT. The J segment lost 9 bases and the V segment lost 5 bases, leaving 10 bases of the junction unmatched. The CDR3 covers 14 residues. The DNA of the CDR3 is TGTGCCAGCAGTAGAACTAGCGGCGCTCGCACGCAGTATTTT. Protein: CASSRTSGARTQYF.

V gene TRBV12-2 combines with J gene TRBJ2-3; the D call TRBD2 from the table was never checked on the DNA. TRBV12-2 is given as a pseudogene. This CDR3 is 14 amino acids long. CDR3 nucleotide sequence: TGTGCAACCCACCATTTTCGGAGCACAGATACGCAGTATTTT. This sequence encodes CATHHFRSTDTQYF.

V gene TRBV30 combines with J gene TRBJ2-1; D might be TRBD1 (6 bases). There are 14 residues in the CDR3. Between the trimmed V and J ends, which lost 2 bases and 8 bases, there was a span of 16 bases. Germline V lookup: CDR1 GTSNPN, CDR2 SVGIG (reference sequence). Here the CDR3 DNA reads TGTGCCTGGAGTACAGGGATAACGGGCGATGAGCAGTTCTTC. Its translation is CAWSTGITGDEQFF.

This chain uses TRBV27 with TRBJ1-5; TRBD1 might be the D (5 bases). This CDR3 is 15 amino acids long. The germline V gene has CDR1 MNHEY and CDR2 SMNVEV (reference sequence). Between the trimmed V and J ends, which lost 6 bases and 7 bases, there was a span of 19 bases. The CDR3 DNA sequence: TGTGCCAGCAGCTTAGAGGGCGGGACGTTGCAGCCCCAGCATTTT. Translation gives CASSLEGGTLQPQHF.

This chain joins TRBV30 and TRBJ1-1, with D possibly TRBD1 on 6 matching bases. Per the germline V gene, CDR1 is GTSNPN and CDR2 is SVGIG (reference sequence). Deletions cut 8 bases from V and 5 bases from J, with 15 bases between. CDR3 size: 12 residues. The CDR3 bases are TGTGCCGGAGTGACCGGGACAACTGAAGCTTTCTTT. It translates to CAGVTGTTEAFF.

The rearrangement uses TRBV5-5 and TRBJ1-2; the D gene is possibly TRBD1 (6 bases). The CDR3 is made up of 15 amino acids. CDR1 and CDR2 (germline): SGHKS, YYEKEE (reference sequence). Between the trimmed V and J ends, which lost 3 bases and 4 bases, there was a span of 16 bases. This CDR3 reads CASSYRDNNLYGYTF. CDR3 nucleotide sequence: TGTGCCAGCAGCTACCGGGACAATAATCTCTATGGCTACACCTTC.

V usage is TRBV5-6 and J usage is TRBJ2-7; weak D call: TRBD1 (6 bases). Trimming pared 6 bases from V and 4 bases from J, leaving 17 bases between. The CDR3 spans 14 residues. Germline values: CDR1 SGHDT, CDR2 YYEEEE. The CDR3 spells CASNLQGKGYEQYF. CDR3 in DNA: TGTGCCAGCAACCTCCAGGGGAAAGGGTACGAGCAGTACTTC. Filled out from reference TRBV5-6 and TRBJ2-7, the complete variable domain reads DAGVTQSPTHLIKTRGQQVTLRCSPKSGHDTVSWYQQALGQGPQFIFQYYEEEERQRGNFPDRFSGHQFPNYSSELNVNALLLGDSALYLCASNLQGKGYEQYFGPGTRLTVT.

CDR3 in DNA: TGTGCTAGTGGTGGTGGAGGGTTCCATCAGCCCCAGCATTTT. Its protein is CASGGGGFHQPQHF. The rearrangement uses TRBV12-5 and TRBJ1-5; D gene ambiguous. Germline V gene lookup returns CDR1 LGHNT and CDR2 FRNRAP. V was trimmed by 5 bases and J by 5 bases, leaving 13 bases between them. The CDR3 is 14 residues long.

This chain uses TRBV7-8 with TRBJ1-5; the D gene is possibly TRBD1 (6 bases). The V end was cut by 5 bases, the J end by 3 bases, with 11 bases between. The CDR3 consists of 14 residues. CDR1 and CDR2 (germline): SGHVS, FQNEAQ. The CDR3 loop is CASSEDRANQPQHF. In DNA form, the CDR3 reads TGTGCCAGCAGCGAGGACAGAGCCAATCAGCCCCAGCATTTT. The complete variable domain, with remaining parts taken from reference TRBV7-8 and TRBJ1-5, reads GAGVSQSPRYKVAKRGQDVALRCDPISGHVSLFWYQQALGQGPEFLTYFQNEAQLDKSGLPSDRFFAERPEGSVSTLKIQRTQQEDSAVYLCASSEDRANQPQHFGDGTRLSIL.

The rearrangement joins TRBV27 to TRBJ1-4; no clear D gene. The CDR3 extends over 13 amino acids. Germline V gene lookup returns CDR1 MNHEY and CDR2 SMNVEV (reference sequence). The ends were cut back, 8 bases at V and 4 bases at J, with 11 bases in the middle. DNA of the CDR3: TGTGCCAGCTCTGGCATTCTTAATGAAAAACTGTTTTTT. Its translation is CASSGILNEKLFF.

The DNA for the CDR3 is TGTGCCAGCCAGGGGGCCTATAGCAATCAGCCCCAGCATTTT. It yields the protein CASQGAYSNQPQHF. J is TRBJ1-5 and V is TRBV6-5; 8 bases match TRBD1. The germline gives CDR1 MNHEY, CDR2 SVGAGI. J was trimmed by 0 bases and V by 8 bases; bases with no gene match: 3. The CDR3 length is 14 residues.

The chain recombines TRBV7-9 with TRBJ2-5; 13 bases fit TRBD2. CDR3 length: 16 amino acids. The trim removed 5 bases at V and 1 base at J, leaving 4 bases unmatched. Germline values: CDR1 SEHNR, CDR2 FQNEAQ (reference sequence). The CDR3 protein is CASSELAGGIQETQYF. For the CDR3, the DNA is TGTGCCAGCAGCGAACTAGCGGGGGGGATCCAAGAGACCCAGTACTTC.

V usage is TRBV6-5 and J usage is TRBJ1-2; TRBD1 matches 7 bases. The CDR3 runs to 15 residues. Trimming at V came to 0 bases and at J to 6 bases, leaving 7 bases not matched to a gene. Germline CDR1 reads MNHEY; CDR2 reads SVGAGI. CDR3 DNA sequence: TGTGCCAGCAGTTACTCAGAGGGGGCCAAGGATGGCTACACCTTC. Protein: CASSYSEGAKDGYTF.

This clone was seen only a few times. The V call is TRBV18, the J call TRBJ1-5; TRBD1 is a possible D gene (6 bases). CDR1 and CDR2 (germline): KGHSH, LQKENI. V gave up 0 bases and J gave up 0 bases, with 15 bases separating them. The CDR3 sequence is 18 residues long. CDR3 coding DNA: TGTGCCAGCTCACCACCTCAGGACAGAAGATATAGCAATCAGCCCCAGCATTTT. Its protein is CASSPPQDRRYSNQPQHF.

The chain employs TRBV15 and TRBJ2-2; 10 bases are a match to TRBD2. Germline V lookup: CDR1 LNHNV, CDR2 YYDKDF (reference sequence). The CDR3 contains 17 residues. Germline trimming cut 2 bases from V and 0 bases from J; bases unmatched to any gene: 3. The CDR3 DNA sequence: TGTGCCACCAGCAGACCCAGCGGGGGGGCGAACACCGGGGAGCTGTTTTTT. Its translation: CATSRPSGGANTGELFF.

The CDR3, as DNA: TGTGCCAGCCCCAGACGGGTCCTCTCTGGGGGGGGTGAAGCTTTCTTT. This translates into CASPRRVLSGGGEAFF. The chain is built from TRBV25-1 and TRBJ1-1; a weak D match, TRBD1 (5 bases). There are 16 residues in the CDR3. V shed 8 bases and J shed 7 bases, with 26 bases lying between them. Germline values: CDR1 MGHDK, CDR2 SYGVNS.

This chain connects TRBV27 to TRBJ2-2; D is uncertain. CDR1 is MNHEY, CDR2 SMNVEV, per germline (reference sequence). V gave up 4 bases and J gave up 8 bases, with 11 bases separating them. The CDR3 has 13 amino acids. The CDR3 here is CASSYGPRGELFF. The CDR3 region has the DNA TGTGCCAGCAGTTATGGCCCCAGAGGGGAGCTGTTTTTT.

Here the CDR3 reads CASTRRGLNYGYTF. The CDR3 nucleotides read TGTGCCAGCACGCGCAGGGGGCTTAATTATGGCTACACCTTC. V gene TRBV6-5 combines with J gene TRBJ1-2, with TRBD1 identical over 8 bases. The CDR3 has 14 residues. Germline V gives CDR1 MNHEY, CDR2 SVGAGI. The V gene end was trimmed by 7 bases and the J gene end by 5 bases; junction bases not matched to a gene: 9.

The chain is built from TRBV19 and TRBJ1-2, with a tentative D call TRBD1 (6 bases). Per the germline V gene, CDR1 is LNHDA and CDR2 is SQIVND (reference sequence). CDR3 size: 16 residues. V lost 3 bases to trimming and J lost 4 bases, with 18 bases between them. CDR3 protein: CASSISPGTSSYGYTF. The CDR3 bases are TGTGCCAGTAGTATCTCCCCCGGGACATCATCCTATGGCTACACCTTC.

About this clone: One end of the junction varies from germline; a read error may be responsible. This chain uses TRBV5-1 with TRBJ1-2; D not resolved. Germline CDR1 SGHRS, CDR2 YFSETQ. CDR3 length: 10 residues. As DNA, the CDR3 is TGCGCCACCGATTGGGTGGGGAGCCCATTC. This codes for CATDWVGSPF.

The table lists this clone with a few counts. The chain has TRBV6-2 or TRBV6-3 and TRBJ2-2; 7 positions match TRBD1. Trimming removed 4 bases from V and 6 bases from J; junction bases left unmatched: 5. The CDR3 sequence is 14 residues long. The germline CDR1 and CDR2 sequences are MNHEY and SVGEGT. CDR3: CASSLTGLAGELFF. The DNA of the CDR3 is TGTGCCAGCAGTTTGACAGGGTTGGCCGGGGAGCTGTTTTTT.

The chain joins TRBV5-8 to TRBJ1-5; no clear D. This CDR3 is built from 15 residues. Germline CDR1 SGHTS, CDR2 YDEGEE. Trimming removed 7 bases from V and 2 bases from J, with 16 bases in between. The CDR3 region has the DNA TGTGCCAGCGTCCTTGGCCGGGTCCGCAATCAGCCCCAGCATTTT. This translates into CASVLGRVRNQPQHF.

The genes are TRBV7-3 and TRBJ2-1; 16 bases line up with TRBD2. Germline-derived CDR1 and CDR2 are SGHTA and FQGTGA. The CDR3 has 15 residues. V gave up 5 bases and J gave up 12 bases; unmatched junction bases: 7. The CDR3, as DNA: TGTGCCAGCAGCGACCAGGGACTAGCGGGGGGGCGGCAGTTCTTC. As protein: CASSDQGLAGGRQFF.

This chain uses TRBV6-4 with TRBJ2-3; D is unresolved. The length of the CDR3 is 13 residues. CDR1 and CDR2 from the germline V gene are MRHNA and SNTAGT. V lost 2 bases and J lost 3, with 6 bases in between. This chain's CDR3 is CASSDPRTDTQYF. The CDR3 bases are TGTGCCAGCAGTGACCCTAGGACAGATACGCAGTATTTT.

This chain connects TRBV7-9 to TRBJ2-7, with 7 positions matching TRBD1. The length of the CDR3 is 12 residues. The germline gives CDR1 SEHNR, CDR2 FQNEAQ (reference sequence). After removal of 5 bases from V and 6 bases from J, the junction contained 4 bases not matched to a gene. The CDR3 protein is CASSPNRGEQYF. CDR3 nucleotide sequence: TGTGCCAGCAGCCCAAACAGGGGCGAGCAGTACTTC.

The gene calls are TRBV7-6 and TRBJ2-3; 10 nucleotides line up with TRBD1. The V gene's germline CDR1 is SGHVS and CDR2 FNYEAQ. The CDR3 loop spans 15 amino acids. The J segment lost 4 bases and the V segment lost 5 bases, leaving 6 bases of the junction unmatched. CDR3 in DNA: TGTGCCAGCAGCCCCGGGACAGGGGACGCAGATACGCAGTATTTT. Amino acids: CASSPGTGDADTQYF.

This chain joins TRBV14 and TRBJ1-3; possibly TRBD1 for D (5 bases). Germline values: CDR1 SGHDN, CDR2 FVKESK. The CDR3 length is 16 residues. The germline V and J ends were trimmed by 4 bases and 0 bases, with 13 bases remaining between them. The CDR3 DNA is TGTGCCAGCAGCCCCCGGGGGGTATTCTCTGGAAACACCATATATTTT. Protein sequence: CASSPRGVFSGNTIYF.

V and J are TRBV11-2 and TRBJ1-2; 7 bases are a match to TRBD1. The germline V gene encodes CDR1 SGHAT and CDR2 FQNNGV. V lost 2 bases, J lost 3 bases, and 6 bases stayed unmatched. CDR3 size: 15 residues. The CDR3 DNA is TGTGCCAGCAGCTTACGTGCGACAGGGCACTATGGCTACACCTTC. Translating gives CASSLRATGHYGYTF.